The entry below describes one T cell receptor (beta chain). Its cognate antigen is unknown. This sample is part of a study of radiation and T cells in renal cell carcinoma. The assay was immunoSEQ multiplex PCR, and TCRdb's table has in-frame clones only and misses some. Of about 170,000 clones listed, 88% are singletons. General study findings and limits: In blood, top tumor clones expanded by 2 weeks, shrinking by 4. Baseline intratumoral clonotype presence is unknown without pretreatment biopsies.

Time point meaning: blood 4 weeks post-SBRT, at nephrectomy. Regarding treatment: 15 Gy SBRT to primary tumor, nephrectomy 4 weeks later. Nephrectomy followed 15 Gy stereotactic body radiation by 4 weeks. Looked up from germline, CDR1 is MRHNA and CDR2 is SNTAGT. This CDR3 is built from 14 residues. Trimming removed 2 bases at V and 5 bases at J, with 13 bases between. The input for sequencing was blood, taken from a patient whose treatment included radiotherapy and nephrectomy. The J gene is TRBJ2-7, the V gene TRBV6-4; D tentatively reads TRBD1 or TRBD2 (5 bases each). The clonotype was recovered from a woman between 45 and 60 years old with renal cell carcinoma. CDR3 amino acids: CASSDIHGDHEQYF. DNA of the CDR3: TGTGCCAGCAGTGACATACACGGGGACCACGAGCAGTACTTC.